Following are 23 T cell receptor beta chains from one sample sequenced in a study of blood T cell repertoires in COVID-19. Sequenced by immunoSEQ multiplex PCR; TCRdb stores in-frame clones only, minus some. The sample includes 80,000 or so clones, about 89% of them seen just once. The sequenced material came from peripheral blood. The receptors come from a woman aged 60-75 years with acute or convalescent COVID-19.

This chain uses TRBV6-6 with TRBJ1-1; TRBD1 aligns across 7 bases. CDR3 length equals 14 residues. V gave up 10 bases and J gave up 5 bases; unmatched junction bases: 13. Germline V gene lookup returns CDR1 MNHNY and CDR2 SVGAGI (reference sequence). CDR3 bases: TGTGCCACCACATTGACAGGGAGTGAGACTGAAGCTTTCTTT. It codes for CATTLTGSETEAFF.

The chain is built from TRBV7-3 and TRBJ1-1, with D unclear. From germline, CDR1 is SGHTA and CDR2 FQGTGA. Trimming stripped 3 bases from V and 1 base from J, with 6 bases between. CDR3 length: 13 amino acids. This CDR3 is CASSFTANTEAFF. As DNA, the CDR3 is TGTGCCAGCAGCTTCACAGCGAACACTGAAGCTTTCTTT.

DNA for the CDR3: TGTGCCAGCTCACTCACCGACACGTACAATGAGCAGTTCTTC. This translates into CASSLTDTYNEQFF. This chain uses TRBV18 with TRBJ2-1, with no clear D. This CDR3 contains 14 residues. The V gene lost 4 bases and the J gene lost 4 bases, with 11 bases spanning the gap. The germline gives CDR1 KGHSH, CDR2 LQKENI.

This clone has just a few counts. V and J are TRBV7-2 and TRBJ1-4; no clear D gene. The CDR3 has 13 amino acids. V lost 5 bases to trimming and J lost 7 bases, with 11 bases between them. CDR1 is SGHTA and CDR2 is FQGNSA in the germline V gene. CDR3 bases: TGTGCCAGCAGCCCCGTGCTCAGTGAAAAACTGTTTTTT. It codes for CASSPVLSEKLFF.

V and J are TRBV12-5 and TRBJ2-1, with a possible D match to TRBD1 (7 bases). Trimming left V 0 bases short and J 4 bases short, with 16 bases between. The CDR3 has 17 amino acids. Per the germline V gene, CDR1 is LGHNT and CDR2 is FRNRAP. CDR3 in DNA: TGTGCTAGTGGTTTGGTAAGGGAGGACAGGTCATACAATGAGCAGTTCTTC. Translated: CASGLVREDRSYNEQFF.

V usage is TRBV18 and J usage is TRBJ1-1, with 9 bases fitting TRBD1. Germline V lookup: CDR1 KGHSH, CDR2 LQKENI. The CDR3 spans 19 residues. V trimming: 5 bases; J trimming: 4 bases; junction bases outside the gene matches: 20. DNA for the CDR3: TGTGCCAGCTCAAACCAGAATTTAGCGGGACAGGGAGCTGGCACTGAAGCTTTCTTT. Encoded protein: CASSNQNLAGQGAGTEAFF.

The rearrangement joins TRBV28 to TRBJ2-5, with TRBD1 matching 7 bases. The CDR3 extends over 14 amino acids. Germline assignment: CDR1 MDHEN and CDR2 SYDVKM. The V and J ends lost 8 bases and 2 bases, in that order; junction bases with no gene match: 8. Here the CDR3 reads CASVPQGVQETQYF. In nucleotides, the CDR3 is TGTGCCAGCGTCCCCCAGGGGGTTCAAGAGACCCAGTACTTC.

This chain uses TRBV2 with TRBJ1-2; 7 nucleotides match TRBD1. Looked up from germline, CDR1 is SNHLY and CDR2 is FYNNEI. The CDR3 extends over 13 amino acids. V lost 4 bases, J lost 2 bases, and 1 base stayed unmatched. CDR3 sequence reads: CASSGTGNYGYTF. The CDR3 DNA sequence: TGTGCCAGCAGTGGGACAGGAAACTATGGCTACACCTTC.

V usage is TRBV6-2 or TRBV6-3 and J usage is TRBJ2-1; 7 bases fit TRBD2. Germline V CDR1 and CDR2: MNHEY, SVGEGT. V trimming: 5 bases; J trimming: 2 bases; junction bases outside the gene matches: 3. The CDR3 is made up of 14 amino acids. The CDR3 protein is CASSLSGTYNEQFF. CDR3 sequence (DNA): TGTGCCAGCAGTCTCAGCGGGACCTACAATGAGCAGTTCTTC.

The V and J genes are TRBV28 and TRBJ1-1; D is possibly TRBD1 (5 bases). V was clipped by 7 bases and J by 5 bases, with 14 bases between them. CDR3 length equals 13 residues. CDR1 is MDHEN and CDR2 is SYDVKM in the germline V gene. CDR3 nucleotides: TGTGCCAGCACCCCCCCCCGGGGGACTGAAGCTTTCTTT. Protein sequence: CASTPPRGTEAFF. The variable domain in full, completed from reference TRBV28 and TRBJ1-1, reads DVKVTQSSRYLVKRTGEKVFLECVQDMDHENMFWYRQDPGLGLRLIYFSYDVKMKEKGDIPEGYSVSREKKERFSLILESASTNQTSMYLCASTPPRGTEAFFGQGTRLTVV.

This rearrangement joins TRBV7-2 to TRBJ2-5; the D gene is possibly TRBD2 (7 bases). This CDR3 is 16 amino acids long. V was trimmed by 5 bases and J by 5 bases, leaving 21 bases between them. From germline, CDR1 is SGHTA and CDR2 FQGNSA. The CDR3 sequence is CASSQSRGAWGETQYF. Written as DNA, the CDR3 is TGTGCCAGCAGCCAAAGCCGGGGGGCCTGGGGCGAGACCCAGTACTTC.

The genes are TRBV10-3 and TRBJ2-3; possibly TRBD1 or TRBD2 for D (7 bases each). Deletions cut 10 bases from V and 5 bases from J, with 16 bases between. Germline V CDR1 and CDR2: ENHRY, SYGVKD. This CDR3 region has 13 residues. CDR3 in DNA: TGTGCCAGCAGGGGGGGGAACGAAGATACGCAGTATTTT. It yields the protein CASRGGNEDTQYF.

The V gene is TRBV19, the J gene TRBJ1-1, with 8 nucleotides matching TRBD1. The V gene's germline CDR1 is LNHDA and CDR2 SQIVND (reference sequence). J was trimmed by 5 bases and V by 7 bases; bases with no gene match: 12. CDR3 size: 15 residues. The CDR3 loop reads CASNIHFDRGTEAFF. The CDR3 nucleotides read TGTGCCAGTAATATCCATTTCGACAGGGGTACTGAAGCTTTCTTT.

This clone was observed a handful of times. This sequence joins TRBV10-1 and TRBJ2-7; 11 bases agree with TRBD1. CDR1 WNHNN and CDR2 SYGVQD come from the germline V gene (reference sequence). The CDR3 extends over 18 amino acids. The J segment lost 3 bases and the V segment lost 3 bases, leaving 13 bases of the junction unmatched. CDR3 bases: TGCGCCAGCAGTGACCGGGACAGGGGGTCCCTCACCCACTACGAGCAGTACTTC. This translates into CASSDRDRGSLTHYEQYF.

This clone was found once. This chain uses TRBV13 with TRBJ2-3, with a possible D match to TRBD2 (7 bases). The CDR3 extends over 17 amino acids. CDR1 and CDR2 (germline): PRHDT, FYEKMQ (reference sequence). Trimming took off 5 bases at V and 1 base at J, with 19 bases between the two ends. CDR3 loop: CASSRVTGRGGTDTQYF. The CDR3 DNA reads as TGTGCCAGCAGCCGAGTAACAGGGAGGGGGGGCACAGATACGCAGTATTTT.

The chain joins TRBV4-3 to TRBJ2-5; TRBD2 aligns across 9 bases. The CDR3 loop spans 15 amino acids. Germline trimming cut 0 bases from V and 4 bases from J; bases unmatched to any gene: 3. In germline, CDR1 is LGHNA, CDR2 YSLEER. CDR3 loop: CASSQDAGGRETQYF. In DNA, the CDR3 is TGCGCCAGCAGCCAAGATGCGGGAGGGCGAGAGACCCAGTACTTC.

This clone is labeled as medium-sized (0.01 to 0.1%). The chain uses TRBV7-2 and TRBJ2-1; 16 nucleotides agree with TRBD2. There are 15 residues in the CDR3. CDR1 and CDR2 (germline): SGHTA, FQGNSA. The V and J ends lost 5 bases and 7 bases, in that order; junction bases with no gene match: 2. The CDR3 is CASSPGLAGGNEQFF. The CDR3 bases are TGTGCCAGCAGCCCGGGACTAGCGGGAGGGAATGAGCAGTTCTTC.

This clone occurred once. The chain carries TRBV19 and TRBJ2-3; tentative D call: TRBD2 (5 bases). Looked up from germline, CDR1 is LNHDA and CDR2 is SQIVND (reference sequence). CDR3 length: 11 amino acids. The V end lost 6 bases, the J end lost 5 bases, and 6 bases lay between the germline ends. This CDR3 is CASREGDTQYF. As DNA, the CDR3 is TGTGCCAGTAGAGAGGGAGATACGCAGTATTTT.

The genes are TRBV7-8 and TRBJ1-1, with 7 bases matching TRBD1. The CDR3 is 14 amino acids. V lost 1 base and J lost 5; bases outside the gene matches: 4. Germline V lookup: CDR1 SGHVS, CDR2 FQNEAQ. In DNA, the CDR3 is TGTGCCAGCAGCTTAGACAGGGGAAGAACTGAAGCTTTCTTT. This codes for CASSLDRGRTEAFF.

This clone has only a few counts. The CDR3 is CASTPYPPSGRGTYEQYF. CDR3 sequence (DNA): TGTGCCAGCACCCCTTACCCTCCCAGCGGGAGGGGAACCTACGAGCAGTACTTC. The rearrangement uses TRBV28 and TRBJ2-7; 10 bases map to TRBD2. The CDR3 is 18 amino acids. J gave up 2 bases and V 7 bases, and 17 bases lay outside the gene matches. Germline lookup yields CDR1 MDHEN and CDR2 SYDVKM.

V is TRBV4-3 and J is TRBJ2-3, with 9 positions matching TRBD2. Germline loops: CDR1 LGHNA, CDR2 YSLEER. CDR3 length: 13 residues. Trimming at V came to 5 bases and at J to 8 bases, leaving 5 bases not matched to a gene. The CDR3 sequence is CASSSDSGGTQYF. The DNA for the CDR3 is TGCGCCAGCAGCTCGGATAGCGGGGGTACGCAGTATTTT.

This chain links TRBV7-2 with TRBJ1-5; D remains ambiguous. The CDR3 is 17 amino acids. The V end was cut by 3 bases, the J end by 1 base, with 16 bases between. CDR1 is SGHTA and CDR2 is FQGNSA in the germline V gene. CDR3 residues: CASSFSGSGGSNQPQHF. The CDR3 DNA reads TGTGCCAGCAGCTTTTCGGGATCAGGAGGGAGCAATCAGCCCCAGCATTTT.

The chain is built from TRBV7-3 and TRBJ2-3; D not resolved. This CDR3 has 13 amino acids. Germline CDR1 reads SGHTA; CDR2 reads FQGTGA. V shed 4 bases and J shed 0 bases, with 5 bases lying between them. The chain's CDR3 is CASSSPSTDTQYF. The CDR3, as DNA: TGTGCCAGCAGCTCCCCTAGCACAGATACGCAGTATTTT.